This T cell receptor beta chain was observed in a study of blood T cells in healthy people across ages. Overall study findings and caveats: The long-lived group displayed more naive CD4+ cells, plus higher diversity, than the aged donors did.

Sample-barcoded 5' priming and a J-beta primer mix drove a second PCR of 7 to 11 cycles. TCRdb redid the calling of the 5' RACE reads with MiXCR, one entry per CDR3 protein. The table includes 850,000 or so distinct CDR3 sequences, under 35% detected once. This clonotype has ten or more counts. Its antigen is still unknown. This CDR3 is 16 amino acids long. Germline loops: CDR1 MNHNS, CDR2 SASEGT. V lost 2 bases and J 5 bases, leaving 18 bases between the germline ends. The sequenced material came from blood. The chain joins TRBV6-1 to TRBJ1-2; a possible D gene is TRBD1 (5 bases). The receptor's source is a woman older than 75 in good health. CDR3 DNA sequence: TGTGCCAGCAGTGAAAGCCCCGGTAAAGGGGATTATGGCTACACCTTC. It yields the protein CASSESPGKGDYGYTF.